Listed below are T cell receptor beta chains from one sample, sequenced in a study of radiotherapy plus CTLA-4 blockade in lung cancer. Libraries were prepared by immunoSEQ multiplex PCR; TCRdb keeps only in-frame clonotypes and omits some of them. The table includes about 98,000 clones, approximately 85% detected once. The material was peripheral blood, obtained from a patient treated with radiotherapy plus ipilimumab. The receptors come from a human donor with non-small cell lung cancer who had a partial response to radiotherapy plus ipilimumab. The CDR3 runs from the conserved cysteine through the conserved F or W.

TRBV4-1	CASSQPALSGRAGSTGELFF
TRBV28	CASSLVRQKAGYTF
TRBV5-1	CASTMGGYSTDTQYF
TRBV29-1	CSVERQGAGEQYF
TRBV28	CASSFSGGTGELFF
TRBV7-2	CASSLYEGAYYEQYF
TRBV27	CASSKMSGVGGNTIYF
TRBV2	CASTEVTAGNTIYF
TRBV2	CASSVGLAGMGEQFF
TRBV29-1	CSAGTGGTEAFF
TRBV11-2	CASSLGGVVVFEQYF
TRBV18	CASSPGQGRNEQFF
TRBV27	CASSLSSGRKYEQYF
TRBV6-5	CASSSGQISGNTIYF
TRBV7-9	CASSPPSGGYNEQFF
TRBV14	CASSQDLAQGVGYGYTF
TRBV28	CASSLTGRRGYGEQFF